This TCR beta chain appears in the sequencing data of a study of T cells in narcolepsy. Study as a whole: Donors had narcolepsy type 1 or type 2, or were healthy controls.

The assay was immunoSEQ multiplex PCR, and TCRdb's table has in-frame clones only and misses some. The table records about 29,000 clones, about 87% of them present only once. The length of the CDR3 is 14 residues. V lost 4 bases, J lost 5 bases, and 15 bases lay in between. From germline, CDR1 is SQVTM and CDR2 ANQGSEA. As to this clone: Its antigen is not known.

Notes on the study in general: Blood of same and different patients, but not healthy controls, reportedly held recurring autoreactive clonotypes. Comparing one patient's CSF and blood CD4+ clonotypes highlighted HCRT- and TRIB2-specific autoreactive clonotypes.

The receptor comes from a human donor in good health. The specimen sequenced was memory (CD45RA-) CD4+ T cells from blood. The genes are TRBV29-1 and TRBJ1-5, with D unclear. The DNA of the CDR3 is TGCAGCGTTGCGGAGGGCGGGTGGGATCAGCCCCAGCATTTT. Protein sequence: CSVAEGGWDQPQHF.